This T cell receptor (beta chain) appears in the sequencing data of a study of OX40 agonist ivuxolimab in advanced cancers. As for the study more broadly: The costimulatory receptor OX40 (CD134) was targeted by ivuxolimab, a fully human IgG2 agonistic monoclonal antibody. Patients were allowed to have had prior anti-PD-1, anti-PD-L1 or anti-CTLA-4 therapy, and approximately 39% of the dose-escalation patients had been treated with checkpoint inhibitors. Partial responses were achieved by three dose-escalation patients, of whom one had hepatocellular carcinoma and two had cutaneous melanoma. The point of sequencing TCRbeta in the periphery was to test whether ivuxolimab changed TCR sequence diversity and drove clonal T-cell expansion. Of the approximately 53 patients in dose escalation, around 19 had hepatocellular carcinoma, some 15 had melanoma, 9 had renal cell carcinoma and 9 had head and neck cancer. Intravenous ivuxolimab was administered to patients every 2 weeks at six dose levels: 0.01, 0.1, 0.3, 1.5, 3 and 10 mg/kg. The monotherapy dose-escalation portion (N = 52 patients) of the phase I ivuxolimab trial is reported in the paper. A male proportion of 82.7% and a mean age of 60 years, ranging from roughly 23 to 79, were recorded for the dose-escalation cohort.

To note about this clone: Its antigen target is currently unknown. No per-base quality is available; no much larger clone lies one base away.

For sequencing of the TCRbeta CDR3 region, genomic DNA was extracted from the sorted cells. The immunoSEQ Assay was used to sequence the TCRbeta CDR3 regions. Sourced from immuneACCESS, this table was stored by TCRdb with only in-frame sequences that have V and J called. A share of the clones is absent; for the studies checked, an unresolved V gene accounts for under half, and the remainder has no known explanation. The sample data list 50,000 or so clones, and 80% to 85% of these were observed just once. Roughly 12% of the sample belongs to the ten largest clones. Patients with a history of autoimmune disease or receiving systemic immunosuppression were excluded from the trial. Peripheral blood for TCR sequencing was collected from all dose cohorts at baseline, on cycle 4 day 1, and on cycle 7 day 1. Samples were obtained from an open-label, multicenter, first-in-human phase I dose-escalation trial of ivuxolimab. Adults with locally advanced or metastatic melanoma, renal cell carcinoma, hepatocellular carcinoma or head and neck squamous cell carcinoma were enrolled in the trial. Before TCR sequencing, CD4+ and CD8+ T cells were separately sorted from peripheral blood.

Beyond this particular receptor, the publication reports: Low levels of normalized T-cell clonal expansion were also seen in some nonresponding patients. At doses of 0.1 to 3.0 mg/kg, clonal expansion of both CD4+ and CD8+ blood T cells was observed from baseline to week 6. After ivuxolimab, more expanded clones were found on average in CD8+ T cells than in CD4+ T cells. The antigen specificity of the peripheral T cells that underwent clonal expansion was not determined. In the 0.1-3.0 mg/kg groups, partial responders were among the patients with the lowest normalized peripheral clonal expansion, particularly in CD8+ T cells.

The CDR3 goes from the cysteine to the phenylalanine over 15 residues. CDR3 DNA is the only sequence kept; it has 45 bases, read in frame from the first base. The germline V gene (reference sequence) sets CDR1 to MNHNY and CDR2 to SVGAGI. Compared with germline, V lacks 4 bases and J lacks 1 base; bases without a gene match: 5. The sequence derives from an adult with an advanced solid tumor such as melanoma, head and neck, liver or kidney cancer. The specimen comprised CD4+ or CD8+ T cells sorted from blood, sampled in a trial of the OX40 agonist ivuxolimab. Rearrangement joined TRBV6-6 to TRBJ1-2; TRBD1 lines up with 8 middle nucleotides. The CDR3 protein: CASSSQGGGNYGYTF. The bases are TGTGCCAGCAGTTCACAGGGGGGAGGTAACTATGGCTACACCTTC.